This T cell receptor beta chain came from a study of blood T cell repertoires in COVID-19. About the research overall: Both acute and convalescent COVID-19 samples were obtained from the United States, Italy and Spain. PBMCs, B-cell-depleted T cells, or T cells provided the cDNA or gDNA that made up the material.

Enrollees, roughly 18 to 89 years old, lived in about two dozen US areas. Clinical histories supplied by participants themselves formed the basis of cohort assignment. V dropped 4 bases and J dropped 0 bases, with 16 bases sitting between them. The CDR3 totals 16 residues. Per the germline V gene, CDR1 is MGHRA and CDR2 is YSYEKL. Clones were sequenced by immunoSEQ multiplex PCR, and TCRdb holds only the in-frame ones, with some missing. This table holds approximately 260,000 clones, about nine tenths found once. Material: PBMCs or T cells enriched from blood (not recorded which). The rearrangement links TRBV4-1 to TRBJ2-7; D is uncertain. This TCR was sampled from a woman aged 25 to 39 with acute COVID-19. The CDR3 loop reads CASSRISDGGSYEQYF. The CDR3 region has the DNA TGCGCCAGCAGCCGCATCTCTGACGGCGGCTCCTACGAGCAGTACTTC.